Sequencing of this T cell receptor beta chain was carried out in a study of blood T cells in healthy people across ages. General study results and limits: Diversity of TCR beta per million T cells declined in a roughly linear way with age.

On this clonotype itself: Its antigen remains unknown.

This CDR3 comprises 14 residues. V was shortened by 4 bases and J by 0 bases, with 10 bases between the two germline ends. CDR1 DFQATT and CDR2 SNEGSKA come from the germline V gene (reference sequence). It was with a sample-barcoded 5' primer and a J-beta primer mix that a second PCR of roughly 7 to 11 cycles was run. TCRdb reprocessed the 5' RACE reads via MiXCR and lists one record per CDR3 protein. Of hundreds of thousands of distinct CDR3 sequences listed, nearly 60% are singletons. The sample taken for sequencing was blood. The chain has TRBV20-1 and TRBJ2-1, with a tentative D call TRBD1 (6 bases). The clonotype was recovered from a young man in good health. The DNA of the CDR3 is TGCAGTGCTACGGGACAAAACTCCTACAATGAGCAGTTCTTC. It specifies CSATGQNSYNEQFF.